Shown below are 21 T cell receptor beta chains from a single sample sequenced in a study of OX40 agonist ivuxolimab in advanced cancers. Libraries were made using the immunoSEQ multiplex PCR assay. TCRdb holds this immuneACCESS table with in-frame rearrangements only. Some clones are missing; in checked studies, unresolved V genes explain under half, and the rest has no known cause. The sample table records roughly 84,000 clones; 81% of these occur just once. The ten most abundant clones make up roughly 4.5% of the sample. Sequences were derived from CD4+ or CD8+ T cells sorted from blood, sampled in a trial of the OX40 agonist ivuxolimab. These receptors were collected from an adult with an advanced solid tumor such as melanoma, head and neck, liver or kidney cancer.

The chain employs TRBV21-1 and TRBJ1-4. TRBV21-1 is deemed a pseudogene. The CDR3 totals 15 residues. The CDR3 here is CASSKAIATNEKLFF. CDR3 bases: TGTGCCAGCAGCAAAGCTATTGCAACTAATGAAAAACTGTTTTTT.

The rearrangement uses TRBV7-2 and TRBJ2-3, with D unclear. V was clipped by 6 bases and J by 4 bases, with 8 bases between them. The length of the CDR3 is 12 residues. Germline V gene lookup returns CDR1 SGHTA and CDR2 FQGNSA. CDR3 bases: TGTGCCAGCAGTAGACTGGCAGATACGCAGTATTTT. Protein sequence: CASSRLADTQYF.

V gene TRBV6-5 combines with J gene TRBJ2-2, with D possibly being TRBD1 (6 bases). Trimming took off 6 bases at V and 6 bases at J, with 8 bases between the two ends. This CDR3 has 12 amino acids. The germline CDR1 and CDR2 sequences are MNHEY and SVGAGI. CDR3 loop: CASRQGAGELFF. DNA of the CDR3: TGTGCCAGCAGACAGGGTGCCGGGGAGCTGTTTTTT.

This CDR3 is CASSVFMGTEAFF. CDR3 DNA: TGTGCCAGCAGCGTATTCATGGGCACTGAAGCTTTCTTT. The chain is built from TRBV9 and TRBJ1-1; D remains unclear. CDR3 length equals 13 residues. Germline loops: CDR1 SGDLS, CDR2 YYNGEE. Trimming removed 1 base from V and 4 bases from J, with 8 bases in between.

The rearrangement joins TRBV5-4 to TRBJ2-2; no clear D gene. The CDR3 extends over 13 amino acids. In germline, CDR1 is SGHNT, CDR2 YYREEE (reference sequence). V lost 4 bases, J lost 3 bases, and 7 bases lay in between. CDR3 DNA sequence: TGTGCCAGCAGCCAAGGAGACACCGGGGAGCTGTTTTTT. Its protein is CASSQGDTGELFF.

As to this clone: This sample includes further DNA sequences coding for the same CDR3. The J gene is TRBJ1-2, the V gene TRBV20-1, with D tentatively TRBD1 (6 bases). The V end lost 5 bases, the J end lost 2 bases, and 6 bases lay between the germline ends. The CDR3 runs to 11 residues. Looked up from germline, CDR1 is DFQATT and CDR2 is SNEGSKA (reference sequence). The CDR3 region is CSAQGNYGYTF. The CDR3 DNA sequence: TGCAGTGCTCAGGGGAACTATGGCTACACCTTC.

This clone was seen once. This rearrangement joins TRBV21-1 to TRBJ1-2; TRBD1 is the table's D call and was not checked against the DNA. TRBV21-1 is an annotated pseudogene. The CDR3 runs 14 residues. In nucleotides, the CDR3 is TGTGCCAGCAGAAAGGACAGGGGGCAGAATGGCTACACCTTC. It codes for CASRKDRGQNGYTF.

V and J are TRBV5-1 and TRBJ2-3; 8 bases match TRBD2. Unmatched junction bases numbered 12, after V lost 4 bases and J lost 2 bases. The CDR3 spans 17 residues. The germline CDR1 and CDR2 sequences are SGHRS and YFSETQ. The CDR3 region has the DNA TGCGCCAGCAGCGGTAGCGGGGCCTCCACTTCCACAGATACGCAGTATTTT. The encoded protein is CASSGSGASTSTDTQYF.

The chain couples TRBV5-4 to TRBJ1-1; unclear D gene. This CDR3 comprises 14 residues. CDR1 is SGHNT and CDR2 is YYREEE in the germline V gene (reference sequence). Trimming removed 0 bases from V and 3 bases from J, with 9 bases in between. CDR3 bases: TGTGCCAGCAGCTTGGTTGGGTTCGACACTGAAGCTTTCTTT. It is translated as CASSLVGFDTEAFF.

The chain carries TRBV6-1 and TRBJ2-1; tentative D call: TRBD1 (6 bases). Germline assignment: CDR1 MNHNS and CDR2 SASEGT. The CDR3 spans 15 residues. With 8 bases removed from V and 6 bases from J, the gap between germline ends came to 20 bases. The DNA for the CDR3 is TGTGCCAGCCGACAGGCCCTTTCCTGGGTCAATGAGCAGTTCTTC. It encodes CASRQALSWVNEQFF.

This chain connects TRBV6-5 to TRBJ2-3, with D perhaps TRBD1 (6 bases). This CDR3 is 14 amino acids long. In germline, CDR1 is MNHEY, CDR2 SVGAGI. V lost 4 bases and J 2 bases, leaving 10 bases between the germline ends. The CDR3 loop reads CASSSRGFTDTQYF. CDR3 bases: TGTGCCAGCAGTTCAAGGGGGTTCACAGATACGCAGTATTTT.

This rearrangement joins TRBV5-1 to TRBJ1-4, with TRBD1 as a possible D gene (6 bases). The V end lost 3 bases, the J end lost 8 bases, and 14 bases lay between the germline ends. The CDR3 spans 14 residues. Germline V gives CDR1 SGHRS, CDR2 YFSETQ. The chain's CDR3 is CASSSGTGREKLFF. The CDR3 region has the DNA TGCGCCAGCAGCTCTGGAACAGGGCGGGAAAAACTGTTTTTT.

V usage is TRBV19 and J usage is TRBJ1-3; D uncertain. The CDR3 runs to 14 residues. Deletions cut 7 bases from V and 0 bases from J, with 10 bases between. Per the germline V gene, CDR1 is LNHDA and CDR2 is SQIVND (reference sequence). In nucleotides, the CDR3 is TGTGCCAGTAAAACACCTCGCTCTGGAAACACCATATATTTT. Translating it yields CASKTPRSGNTIYF.

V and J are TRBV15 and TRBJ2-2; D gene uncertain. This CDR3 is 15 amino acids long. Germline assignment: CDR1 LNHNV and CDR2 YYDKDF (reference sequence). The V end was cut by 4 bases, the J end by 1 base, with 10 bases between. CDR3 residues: CATSKSSRNTGELFF. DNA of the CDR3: TGTGCCACCAGCAAGTCCTCCAGGAACACCGGGGAGCTGTTTTTT.

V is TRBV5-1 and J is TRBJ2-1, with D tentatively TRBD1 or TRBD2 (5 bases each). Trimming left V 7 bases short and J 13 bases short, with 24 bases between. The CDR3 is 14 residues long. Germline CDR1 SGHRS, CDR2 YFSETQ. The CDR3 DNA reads TGCGCCAGCGAAAAAGGACAAGGGGAGCCAGGTCAGTTCTTC. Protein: CASEKGQGEPGQFF.

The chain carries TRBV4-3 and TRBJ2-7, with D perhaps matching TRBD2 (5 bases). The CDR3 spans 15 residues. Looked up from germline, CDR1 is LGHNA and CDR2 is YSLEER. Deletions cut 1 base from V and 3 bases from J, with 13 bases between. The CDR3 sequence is CASSQGPSRNYEQYF. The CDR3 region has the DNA TGCGCCAGCAGCCAAGGGCCTAGCCGAAACTACGAGCAGTACTTC.

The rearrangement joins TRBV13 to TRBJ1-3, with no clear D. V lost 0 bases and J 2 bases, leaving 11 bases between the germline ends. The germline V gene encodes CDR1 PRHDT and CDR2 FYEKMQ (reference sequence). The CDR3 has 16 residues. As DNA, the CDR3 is TGTGCCAGCAGCTTAGGCCGTGGATTTACTGGAAACACCATATATTTT. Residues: CASSLGRGFTGNTIYF.

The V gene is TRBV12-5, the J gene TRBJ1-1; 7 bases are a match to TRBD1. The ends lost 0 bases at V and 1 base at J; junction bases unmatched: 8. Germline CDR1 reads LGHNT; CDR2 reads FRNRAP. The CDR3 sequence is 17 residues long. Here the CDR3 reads CASGLVRLRDRNTEAFF. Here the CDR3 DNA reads TGTGCTAGTGGTTTGGTAAGACTTCGGGACAGGAACACTGAAGCTTTCTTT.

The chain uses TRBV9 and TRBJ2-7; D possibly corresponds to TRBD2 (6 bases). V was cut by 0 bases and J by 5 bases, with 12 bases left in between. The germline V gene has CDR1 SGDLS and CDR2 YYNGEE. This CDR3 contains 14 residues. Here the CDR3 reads CASSVEEGRHEQYF. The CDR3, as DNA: TGTGCCAGCAGCGTAGAGGAGGGGAGGCACGAGCAGTACTTC.

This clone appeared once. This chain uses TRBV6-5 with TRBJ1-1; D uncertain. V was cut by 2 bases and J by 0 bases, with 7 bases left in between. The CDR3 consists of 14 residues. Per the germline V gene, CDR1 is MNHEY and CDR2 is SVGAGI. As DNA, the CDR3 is TGTGCCAGCAGTTACACCGGGCTGAACACTGAAGCTTTCTTT. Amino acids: CASSYTGLNTEAFF.

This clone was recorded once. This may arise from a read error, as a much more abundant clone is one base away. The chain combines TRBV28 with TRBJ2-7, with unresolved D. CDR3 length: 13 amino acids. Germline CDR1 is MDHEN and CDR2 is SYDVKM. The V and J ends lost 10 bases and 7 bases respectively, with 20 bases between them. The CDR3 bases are TGTGCCACAAAACCCCACTCGGTTTTGGAGCAGTACTTC. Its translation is CATKPHSVLEQYF.